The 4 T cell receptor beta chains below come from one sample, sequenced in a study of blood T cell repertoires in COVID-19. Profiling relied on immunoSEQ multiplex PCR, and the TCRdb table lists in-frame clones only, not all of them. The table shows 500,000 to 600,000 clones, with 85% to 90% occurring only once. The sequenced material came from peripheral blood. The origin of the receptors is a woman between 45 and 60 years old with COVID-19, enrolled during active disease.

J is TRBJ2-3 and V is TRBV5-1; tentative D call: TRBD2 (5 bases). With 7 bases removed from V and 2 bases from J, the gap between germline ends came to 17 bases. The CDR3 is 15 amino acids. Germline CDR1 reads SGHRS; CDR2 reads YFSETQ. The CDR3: CASAPGEPTTDTQYF. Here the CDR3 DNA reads TGCGCCAGCGCCCCCGGGGAACCTACCACAGATACGCAGTATTTT.

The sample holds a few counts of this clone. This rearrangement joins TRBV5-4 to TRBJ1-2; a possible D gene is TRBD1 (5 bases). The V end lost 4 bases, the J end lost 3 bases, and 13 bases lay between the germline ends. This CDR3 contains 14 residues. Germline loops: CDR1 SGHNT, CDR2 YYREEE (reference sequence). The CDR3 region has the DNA TGTGCCAGCAGCCCCGGAGGGACCCACTATGGCTACACCTTC. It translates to CASSPGGTHYGYTF.

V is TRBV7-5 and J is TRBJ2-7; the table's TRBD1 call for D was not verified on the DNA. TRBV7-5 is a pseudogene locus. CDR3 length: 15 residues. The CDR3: CARIIAGQRTYEQYF. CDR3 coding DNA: TGTGCCAGAATAATCGCGGGACAGAGAACCTACGAGCAGTACTTC.

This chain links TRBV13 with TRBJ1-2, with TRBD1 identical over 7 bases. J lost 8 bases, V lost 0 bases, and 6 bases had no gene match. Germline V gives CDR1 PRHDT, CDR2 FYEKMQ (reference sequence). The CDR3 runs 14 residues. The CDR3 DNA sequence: TGTGCCAGCAGCTTAGGAGACAGGGTGGGGGGCTACACCTTC. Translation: CASSLGDRVGGYTF.